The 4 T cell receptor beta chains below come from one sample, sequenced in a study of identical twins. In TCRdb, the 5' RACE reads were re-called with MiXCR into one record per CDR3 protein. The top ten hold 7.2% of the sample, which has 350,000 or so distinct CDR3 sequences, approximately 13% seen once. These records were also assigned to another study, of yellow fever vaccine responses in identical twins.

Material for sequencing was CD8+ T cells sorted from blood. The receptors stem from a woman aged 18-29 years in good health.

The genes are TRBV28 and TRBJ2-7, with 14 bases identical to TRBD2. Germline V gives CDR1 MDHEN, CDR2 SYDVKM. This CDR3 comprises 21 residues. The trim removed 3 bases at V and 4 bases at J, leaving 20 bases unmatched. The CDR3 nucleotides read TGTGCCAGCAGTTTCCTCCTTTCCCTCACGGGACTAGCGGGAGTTTTATACGAGCAGTACTTC. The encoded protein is CASSFLLSLTGLAGVLYEQYF.

CDR3 sequence (DNA): TGTGCCAGCAGCTTTTGGGGACAGAGCTCCTATAATTCACCCCTCCACTTT. This translates into CASSFWGQSSYNSPLHF. The chain couples TRBV5-6 to TRBJ1-6; 7 bases agree with TRBD1. Unmatched junction bases numbered 5, after V lost 2 bases and J lost 0 bases. Germline CDR1 and CDR2: SGHDT and YYEEEE. This CDR3 has 17 residues. Combining the CDR3 with reference TRBV5-6 and TRBJ1-6 gives the whole variable domain DAGVTQSPTHLIKTRGQQVTLRCSPKSGHDTVSWYQQALGQGPQFIFQYYEEEERQRGNFPDRFSGHQFPNYSSELNVNALLLGDSALYLCASSFWGQSSYNSPLHFGNGTRLTVT.

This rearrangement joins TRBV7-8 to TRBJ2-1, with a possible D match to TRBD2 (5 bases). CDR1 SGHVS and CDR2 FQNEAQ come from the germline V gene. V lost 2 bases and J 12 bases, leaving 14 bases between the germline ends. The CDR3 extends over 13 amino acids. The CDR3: CASSLSMRRWQFF. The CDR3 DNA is TGTGCCAGCAGCTTAAGTATGAGGAGGTGGCAGTTCTTC. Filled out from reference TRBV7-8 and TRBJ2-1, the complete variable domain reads GAGVSQSPRYKVAKRGQDVALRCDPISGHVSLFWYQQALGQGPEFLTYFQNEAQLDKSGLPSDRFFAERPEGSVSTLKIQRTQQEDSAVYLCASSLSMRRWQFFGPGTRLTVL.

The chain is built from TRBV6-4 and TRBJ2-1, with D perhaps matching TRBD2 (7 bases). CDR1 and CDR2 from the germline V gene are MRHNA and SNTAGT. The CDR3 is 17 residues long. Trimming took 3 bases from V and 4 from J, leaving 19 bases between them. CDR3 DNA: TGTGCCAGCAGTGAGATTGCGGGAGAGGGGGGATACAATGAGCAGTTCTTC. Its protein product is CASSEIAGEGGYNEQFF.